This T cell receptor (beta chain) was profiled in a study of T-cell reconstitution after alpha-beta-depleted transplantation in children. Notes on the study in general: A year post-transplant, T-cell counts and diversity derived mostly from newly produced T cells. Certain patients had high TCRbeta diversity at day 60, and it came from recipient T cells and thymic progenitors that survived. The origin of alpha-beta T cells about two months after transplant was reportedly several hundred expanded graft clones.

This clonotype was counted ten times or more. Its antigen remains unknown. The V end lost 2 bases, the J end lost 0 bases, and 14 bases lay between the germline ends. The CDR3 has 16 amino acids. CDR1 and CDR2 (germline): WNHNN, SYGVQD (reference sequence). Unique molecular identifiers featured in how the TCRbeta library was prepared. TCRdb re-called the PCR reads with MiXCR, one entry per CDR3 protein. The sample contains 40,000 to 55,000 distinct CDR3 sequences, about 9% of which appear only once. The V gene is TRBV10-1, the J gene TRBJ2-7; D call uncertain. This specimen consisted of PBMCs, mostly from graft donor cells, obtained 60 days after TCRalphabeta/CD19-depleted stem cell transplant. The TCR originated in a male patient between 2 and 10 years old who had a stem cell transplant for chronic granulomatous disease, so the T cells may come from the graft donor. CDR3 in DNA: TGCGCCAGCAGTGAGCGGGTGGGATGGCTCTCCTACGAGCAGTACTTC. Translation: CASSERVGWLSYEQYF.